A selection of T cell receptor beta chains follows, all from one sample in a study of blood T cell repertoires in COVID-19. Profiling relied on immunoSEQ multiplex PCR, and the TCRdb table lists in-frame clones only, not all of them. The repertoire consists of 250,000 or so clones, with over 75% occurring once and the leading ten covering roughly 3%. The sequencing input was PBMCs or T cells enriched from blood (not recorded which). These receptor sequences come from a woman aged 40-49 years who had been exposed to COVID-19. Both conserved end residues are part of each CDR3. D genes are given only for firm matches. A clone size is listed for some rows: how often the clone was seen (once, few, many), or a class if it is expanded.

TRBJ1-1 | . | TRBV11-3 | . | TGTGCCAGCAGCGACACAGTTAACACTGAAGCTTTCTTT | CASSDTVNTEAFF
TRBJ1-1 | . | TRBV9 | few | TGTGCCAGCAGCCCAGGGAGGGGTCCCCCTGGGGCGAACACTGAAGCTTTCTTT | CASSPGRGPPGANTEAFF
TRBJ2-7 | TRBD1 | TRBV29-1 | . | TGCAGCGTTGAAGATCGCGAGAGGGGGCTAAGATACGAGCAGTACTTC | CSVEDRERGLRYEQYF
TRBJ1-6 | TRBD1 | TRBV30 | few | TGTGCCTGGACCTCGGGTACAGGGGGCTTCTATAATTCACCCCTCCACTTT | CAWTSGTGGFYNSPLHF
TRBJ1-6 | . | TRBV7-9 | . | TGTGCCAGCAGCCGAAAATTCTCCCTGGACTCCCTCCACTTT | CASSRKFSLDSLHF
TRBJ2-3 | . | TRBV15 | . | TGTGCCACCAGCAGGTACAGGGTTCCAGATACGCAGTATTTT | CATSRYRVPDTQYF
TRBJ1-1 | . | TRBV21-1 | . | TGTGCCAGCAGCCCTATGAGAATGAACACTGAAGCTTTCTTT | CASSPMRMNTEAFF
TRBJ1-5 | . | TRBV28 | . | TGTGCCAGCAGACCGGACAGCCGAAGTATTCAGCCCCAGCATTTT | CASRPDSRSIQPQHF
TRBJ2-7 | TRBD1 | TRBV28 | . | TGTGCCAGCACCCAGGGGGCGAAGTCCTACGAGCAGTACTTC | CASTQGAKSYEQYF
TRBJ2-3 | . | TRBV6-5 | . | TGTGCCAGTTCGGACAGAAGACTCACAGATACGCAGTATTTT | CASSDRRLTDTQYF
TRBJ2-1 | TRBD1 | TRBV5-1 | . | TGTGCCAGCAGCTCGACAGGGGGCTCCTACAATGAGCAGTTCTTC | CASSSTGGSYNEQFF
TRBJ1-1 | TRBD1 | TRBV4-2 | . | TGTGCCAGCAGCCTATTACAGACAGGGGTGGCTGAAGCTTTCTTT | CASSLLQTGVAEAFF
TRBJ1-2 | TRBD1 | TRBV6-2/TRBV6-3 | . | TGTGCCAGCAGTCACCCCCGACAGGGGATCTATGGCTACACCTTC | CASSHPRQGIYGYTF
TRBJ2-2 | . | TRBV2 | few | TGTGCCAGCAGTGAAGCGGAGGACGGGGAGCTGTTTTTT | CASSEAEDGELFF
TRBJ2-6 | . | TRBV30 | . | TGTGCCCGGGAGTCTGGGGCCAACGTCCTGACTTTC | CARESGANVLTF
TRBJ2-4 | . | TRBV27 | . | TGTGCCAGCGCTCAAACATCAACCAAAAACATTCAGTACTTC | CASAQTSTKNIQYF
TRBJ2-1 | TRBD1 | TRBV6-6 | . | TGTGCCAGCAGCCTCCGGGACAGGGACTACAATGAGCAGTTCTTC | CASSLRDRDYNEQFF
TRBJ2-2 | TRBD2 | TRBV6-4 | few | TGTGCCAGCAGAACCGGGACTAGCAGCGGGGAGCTGTTTTTT | CASRTGTSSGELFF
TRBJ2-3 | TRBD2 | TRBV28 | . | TGTGCCAGCAGCAACCCTTTAGCGGGGGCGGTAGATACGCAGTATTTT | CASSNPLAGAVDTQYF
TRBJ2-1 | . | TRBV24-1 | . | TGTGCCACCAGTGATCTCGCGCCTCGGGGGAGAAACTACAATGAGCAGTTCTTC | CATSDLAPRGRNYNEQFF
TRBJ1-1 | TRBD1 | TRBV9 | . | TGTGCCAGCAGCTCCCCCGCACAGGGGGCGCAGAGCACTGAAGCTTTCTTT | CASSSPAQGAQSTEAFF
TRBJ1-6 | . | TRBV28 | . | TGTGCCAGCAGTTCGACAGTGATTAATTCACCCCTCCACTTT | CASSSTVINSPLHF
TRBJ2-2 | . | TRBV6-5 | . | TGTGCCAGCAGTTATTCGAGCGGGACCGGGGAGCTGTTTTTT | CASSYSSGTGELFF
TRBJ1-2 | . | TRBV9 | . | TGTGCCAGCAGCGGGGGAGGGGATAACTATGGCTACACCTTC | CASSGGGDNYGYTF
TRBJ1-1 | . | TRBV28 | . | TGTGCCAGCAGTTTTCAGGGAAACACTGAAGCTTTCTTT | CASSFQGNTEAFF
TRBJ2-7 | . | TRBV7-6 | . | TGTGCCAGCAGCCTACACAGGGTGGCCTACGAGCAGTACTTC | CASSLHRVAYEQYF
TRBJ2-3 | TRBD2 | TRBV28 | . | TGTGCCGCGGGGGGTACTAGCACAGATACGCAGTATTTT | CAAGGTSTDTQYF
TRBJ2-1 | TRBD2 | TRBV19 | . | TGTGCCAGTAGTATAGGACTAGCGGGAGGTACTGAGCAGTTCTTC | CASSIGLAGGTEQFF
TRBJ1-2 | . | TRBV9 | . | TGTGCCAGCAGCGTCATAATGGGGGCGAGGGGCTACACCTTC | CASSVIMGARGYTF
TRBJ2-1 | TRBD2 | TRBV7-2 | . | TGTGCCAGCAGCCCCCCAGCGGGGGTTTTTAACAATGAGCAGTTCTTC | CASSPPAGVFNNEQFF
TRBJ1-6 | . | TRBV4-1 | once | TGCGCCAGCAGCCCTAAGGTGGGGGGGGTGTATTCACCCCTCCACTTT | CASSPKVGGVYSPLHF
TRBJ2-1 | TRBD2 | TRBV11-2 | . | TGTGCCAGCAGCTTTATGCCCGGGGGGGCCACGAGCTCCTACAATGAGCAGTTCTTC | CASSFMPGGATSSYNEQFF
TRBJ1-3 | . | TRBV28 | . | TGTGCCAGCAGTTTTGTGAGAACCCACTCTGGAAACACCATATATTTT | CASSFVRTHSGNTIYF
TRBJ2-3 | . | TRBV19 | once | TGTGCCAGTAGTTATTCTAGTTCCGCAGATACGCAGTATTTT | CASSYSSSADTQYF
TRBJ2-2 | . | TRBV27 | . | TGTGCCAGCAGTTTATTAGGGGGCACCGGGGAGCTGTTTTTT | CASSLLGGTGELFF
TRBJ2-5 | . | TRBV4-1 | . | TGCGCCAGCAGCCATCTACAGGGAGGGGAGACCCAGTACTTC | CASSHLQGGETQYF
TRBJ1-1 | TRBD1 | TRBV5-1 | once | TGTGCCAGCAGCGGACAGGTGAGGAACACTGAAGCTTTCTTT | CASSGQVRNTEAFF
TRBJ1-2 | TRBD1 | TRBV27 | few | TGTGCCAGCAGACGTCCCGGGACAGGGGCAGGGTTCAACTATGGCTACACCTTC | CASRRPGTGAGFNYGYTF
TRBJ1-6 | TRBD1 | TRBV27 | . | TGTGCCAGCAGTGGGGGACAGGGGCTTTCAGAAGCCCTCCACTTT | CASSGGQGLSEALHF
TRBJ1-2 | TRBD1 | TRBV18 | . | TGTGCCAGCTCACCACCGACAGGGGGTAACTATGGCTACACCTTC | CASSPPTGGNYGYTF
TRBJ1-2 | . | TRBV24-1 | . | TGTGCCACCAGGGAGGGTGAAGACTATGGCTACACCTTC | CATREGEDYGYTF
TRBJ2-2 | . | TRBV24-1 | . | TGTGCCACCAGTGAGGGAGGCTGGGCCGCGAACACCGGGGAGCTGTTTTTT | CATSEGGWAANTGELFF
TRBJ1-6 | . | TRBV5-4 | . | TGTGCCAGCAGGAGGACGGGGAGCTCCTATAATTCACCCCTCCACTTT | CASRRTGSSYNSPLHF
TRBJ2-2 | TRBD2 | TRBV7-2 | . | TGTGCCAGCAGCTTAGAAAGGACTAGCGGGGGCCCCGGGACCGGGGAGCTGTTTTTT | CASSLERTSGGPGTGELFF
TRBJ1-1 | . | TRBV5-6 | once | TGTGCCAGCAGCCCCGGACAGAGTTGGGGCACTGAAGCTTTCTTT | CASSPGQSWGTEAFF
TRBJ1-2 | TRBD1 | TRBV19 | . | TGTGCCAGTAGGGTTGGGACAGCTACAGCCCCCTATGGCTACACCTTC | CASRVGTATAPYGYTF
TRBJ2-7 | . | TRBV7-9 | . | TGTGCCAGCAGCTTAGGCCAGGGGTTAACCTACGAGCAGTACTTC | CASSLGQGLTYEQYF